The 13 T cell receptor beta chains reported below all come from one sample, sequenced in a study of metastatic and nonmetastatic thyroid tumors. Each patient came to thyroid surgery without any prior treatment (of any kind). TCRdb reprocessed the PCR reads using MiXCR. The sample shows some 21,000 clones, approximately 25% of them seen only once. The sequencing sample was made of tumor tissue. Receptors originate from a female donor with papillary thyroid cancer or a benign thyroid nodule (not recorded which). Some clones in this sample may be carry-over from other donors' samples.

This clone occurred many times. Mismatch with germline at one junction end may stem from a read error. The chain carries TRBV12-3 or TRBV12-4 and TRBJ2-5; 11 bases agree with TRBD2. The CDR3 totals 14 residues. The CDR3 DNA sequence: TGTGCCAGCAGTCTAGCGGGGGGATGGGAGACCCAGTACTTC. Its translation is CASSLAGGWETQYF.

At least ten counts were recorded for this clone. The chain couples TRBV7-3 to TRBJ2-5, with a weak D call TRBD2 (7 bases). CDR3 length: 16 amino acids. V dropped 5 bases and J dropped 1 base, with 17 bases sitting between them. Germline V gene data show CDR1 as SGHTA and CDR2 as FQGTGA. CDR3 in amino acids: CASSPWAGAGQETQYF. The CDR3 DNA is TGTGCCAGCAGCCCCTGGGCGGGGGCTGGCCAAGAGACCCAGTACTTC.

The V gene is TRBV4-3, the J gene TRBJ1-5, with 7 nucleotides matching TRBD1. Germline CDR1 LGHNA, CDR2 YSLEER. Trimming took 4 bases from V and 3 from J; bases not matched to a gene: 6. The CDR3 has 15 residues. DNA for the CDR3: TGCGCCAGCAGCCGGACGACAGGGTCCAATCAGCCCCAGCATTTT. Translating it yields CASSRTTGSNQPQHF.

There are many counts of this clone. This chain joins TRBV19 and TRBJ1-5; D is uncertain. The CDR3 runs 15 residues. The germline V gene has CDR1 LNHDA and CDR2 SQIVND (reference sequence). V gave up 1 base and J gave up 6 bases, with 13 bases separating them. CDR3 coding DNA: TGTGCCAGTAGTATAGCATTGGCAGGAGGTCAGCCCCAGCATTTT. Protein sequence: CASSIALAGGQPQHF.

This clone was recorded many times. The rearrangement links TRBV2 to TRBJ2-5; TRBD1 matches at 9 bases. Unmatched junction bases numbered 8, after V lost 4 bases and J lost 5 bases. The CDR3 is made up of 15 amino acids. Germline-derived CDR1 and CDR2 are SNHLY and FYNNEI. The CDR3 reads CASSAQGARGETQYF. In DNA form, the CDR3 reads TGTGCCAGCAGTGCACAGGGGGCGCGCGGTGAGACCCAGTACTTC.

The V gene is TRBV19, the J gene TRBJ1-1; D uncertain. The V end lost 7 bases, the J end lost 4 bases, and 13 bases lay between the germline ends. This CDR3 spans 13 amino acids. CDR1 LNHDA and CDR2 SQIVND come from the germline V gene (reference sequence). The chain's CDR3 is CASKYQGVTEAFF. CDR3 DNA sequence: TGTGCCAGTAAATACCAAGGTGTCACTGAAGCTTTCTTT.

This clone was seen repeatedly, ten times or more. V is TRBV5-8 and J is TRBJ1-5; 7 nucleotides line up with TRBD1. CDR1 and CDR2 (germline): SGHTS, YDEGEE. Trimming removed 4 bases from V and 8 bases from J; junction bases left unmatched: 6. This CDR3 has 13 amino acids. Here the CDR3 reads CASSRQGVEPQHF. The DNA for the CDR3 is TGTGCCAGCAGCCGACAGGGTGTTGAGCCCCAGCATTTT.

V usage is TRBV6-1 and J usage is TRBJ2-3; D may match TRBD1 or TRBD2 (5 bases each). CDR1 is MNHNS, CDR2 SASEGT, per germline. Trimming removed 4 bases at V and 2 bases at J, with 10 bases between. The CDR3 spans 14 residues. The DNA for the CDR3 is TGTGCCAGCAGTGCAGGGAGATTCACAGATACGCAGTATTTT. It is translated as CASSAGRFTDTQYF.

V is TRBV29-1 and J is TRBJ1-2, with D possibly TRBD1 on 6 matching bases. The germline V and J ends were trimmed by 8 bases and 4 bases, with 20 bases remaining between them. The CDR3 length is 14 residues. From germline, CDR1 is SQVTM and CDR2 ANQGSEA. The CDR3 spells CSFAASGHTYGYTF. CDR3 nucleotide sequence: TGCAGCTTCGCCGCCTCGGGACATACCTATGGCTACACCTTC.

This clone occurred many times. V usage is TRBV12-3 or TRBV12-4 and J usage is TRBJ2-1; 8 bases line up with TRBD2. The CDR3 is 12 amino acids. Trimming at V came to 5 bases and at J to 7 bases, leaving 1 base not matched to a gene. The CDR3 DNA reads as TGTGCCAGCAGTCGGGGGGGAAATGAGCAGTTCTTC. This sequence encodes CASSRGGNEQFF.

There are many counts of this clone. This chain links TRBV29-1 with TRBJ1-3; 7 positions agree with TRBD1. The germline CDR1 and CDR2 sequences are SQVTM and ANQGSEA. Trimming removed 0 bases from V and 8 bases from J; junction bases left unmatched: 10. This CDR3 is 15 amino acids long. The CDR3 here is CSVEDRDRGRDTIYF. The CDR3 DNA reads as TGCAGCGTTGAAGATCGGGATAGGGGGCGAGACACCATATATTTT.

A note on this clone: A clone one base away is much larger, so this may be a read error. The rearrangement uses TRBV7-3 and TRBJ2-5; 7 bases are shared with TRBD2. The germline V gene has CDR1 SGHTA and CDR2 FQGTGA. CDR3 length: 14 amino acids. The CDR3 loop reads CAGSLGGSQETQYF. CDR3 nucleotides: TGTGCCGGCAGCTTGGGGGGGAGCCAAGAGACCCAGTACTTC.

This clone occurred a few times. The gene calls are TRBV6-2 or TRBV6-3 and TRBJ1-5; unclear D gene. This CDR3 is 14 amino acids long. The V gene's germline CDR1 is MNHEY and CDR2 SVGEGT. Between the trimmed V and J ends, which lost 0 bases and 6 bases, there was a span of 9 bases. CDR3 sequence: CASSYSTPSQPQHF. CDR3 nucleotides: TGTGCCAGCAGTTACTCGACCCCTAGTCAGCCCCAGCATTTT.